Presented here are 12 T cell receptor beta chains from one specimen sequenced in a study of T-cell memory formation after mild COVID-19. Each CDR3 protein is one row after TCRdb ran MiXCR on the 5' RACE reads. The sample has tens of thousands of distinct CDR3 sequences, about 16% seen once. Material: PBMCs or a T cell subset sorted from them (not recorded which). These TCRs come from an adult who had mild COVID-19 (a few samples of this study predate the infection). Cell type and time point are not known.

The rearrangement uses TRBV27 and TRBJ1-1; tentatively, D is TRBD1 (5 bases). The germline V gene encodes CDR1 MNHEY and CDR2 SMNVEV (reference sequence). V was shortened by 5 bases and J by 4 bases, with 17 bases between the two germline ends. This CDR3 is built from 15 residues. CDR3 sequence: CASSLYTGRGTEAFF. The CDR3 coding sequence is TGTGCCAGCAGTCTCTATACGGGGCGGGGCACTGAAGCTTTCTTT.

This clonotype was seen ten or more times. The gene calls are TRBV7-2 and TRBJ2-1; D is undetermined. The germline V gene encodes CDR1 SGHTA and CDR2 FQGNSA. The V gene lost 1 base and the J gene lost 2 bases, with 9 bases spanning the gap. This CDR3 is 15 amino acids long. CDR3 in DNA: TGTGCCAGCAGCTTAGGCTATAAGACCTACAATGAGCAGTTCTTC. Its protein product is CASSLGYKTYNEQFF.

The table lists this clonotype with many counts. This chain connects TRBV5-1 to TRBJ1-4; tentatively, D is TRBD1 (6 bases). CDR3 size: 17 residues. Germline loops: CDR1 SGHRS, CDR2 YFSETQ. Trimming pared 0 bases from V and 2 bases from J, leaving 14 bases between. The CDR3 sequence is CASSLDAGGATNEKLFF. CDR3 nucleotides: TGCGCCAGCAGCTTGGATGCTGGGGGGGCGACTAATGAAAAACTGTTTTTT.

V usage is TRBV5-4 and J usage is TRBJ2-5; tentative D call: TRBD2 (7 bases). The germline V gene encodes CDR1 SGHNT and CDR2 YYREEE (reference sequence). Trimming cost V 6 bases and J 2 bases, with 17 bases left between them. The CDR3 totals 15 residues. CDR3 nucleotide sequence: TGTGCCAGCAAGGAGAGTAGGGGGGGGCAAGAGACCCAGTACTTC. Its translation: CASKESRGGQETQYF.

Worth noting for this clonotype: A read error may be the cause here, since a much bigger clone is one base away. This rearrangement joins TRBV10-3 to TRBJ2-1; 7 bases match TRBD2. The CDR3 consists of 12 residues. Germline lookup yields CDR1 ENHRY and CDR2 SYGVKD. After removal of 10 bases from V and 7 bases from J, the junction contained 7 bases not matched to a gene. CDR3 sequence: CANNGGRNEQFF. CDR3 DNA sequence: TGTGCCAACAATGGCGGGAGAAATGAGCAGTTCTTC.

This clonotype was picked up many times. CDR3 in amino acids: CASSSDPRQPQHF. The DNA for the CDR3 is TGTGCCAGCAGCTCCGACCCGCGGCAGCCCCAGCATTTT. This chain uses TRBV9 with TRBJ1-5; D not resolved. CDR3 length equals 13 residues. The germline gives CDR1 SGDLS, CDR2 YYNGEE. Trimming removed 4 bases at V and 7 bases at J, with 12 bases between.

This clonotype was observed at least ten times. The chain combines TRBV4-1 with TRBJ2-5; no clear D. Per the germline V gene, CDR1 is MGHRA and CDR2 is YSYEKL. Trimming cost V 0 bases and J 1 base, with 6 bases left between them. There are 14 residues in the CDR3. The CDR3 reads CASSQDPSQETQYF. CDR3 DNA: TGCGCCAGCAGCCAAGACCCTAGCCAAGAGACCCAGTACTTC.

The rearrangement links TRBV15 to TRBJ2-5, with a weak D call TRBD2 (5 bases). Looked up from germline, CDR1 is LNHNV and CDR2 is YYDKDF (reference sequence). With 0 bases removed from V and 4 bases from J, the gap between germline ends came to 9 bases. CDR3 length: 14 residues. Written as DNA, the CDR3 is TGTGCCACCAGCAGAGATCGGGCGGGAGAGACCCAGTACTTC. Protein product: CATSRDRAGETQYF. Full variable domain (missing parts from reference TRBV15 and TRBJ2-5): DAMVIQNPRYQVTQFGKPVTLSCSQTLNHNVMYWYQQKSSQAPKLLFHYYDKDFNNEADTPDNFQSRRPNTSFCFLDIRSPGLGDTAMYLCATSRDRAGETQYFGPGTRLLVL.

This rearrangement joins TRBV12-3 or TRBV12-4 to TRBJ2-2; 9 bases align to TRBD2. J was trimmed by 6 bases and V by 6 bases; bases with no gene match: 17. The CDR3 has 18 residues. The CDR3 bases are TGTGCCAGCAGCCTCCCTCGCAGCGGGAGGCCGTTCGCCGGGGAGCTGTTTTTT. Its protein product is CASSLPRSGRPFAGELFF.

Many counts were recorded for this clonotype. The chain joins TRBV12-5 to TRBJ2-5; maybe TRBD2 (6 bases). The CDR3 runs to 16 residues. Germline lookup yields CDR1 LGHNT and CDR2 FRNRAP. Trimming took 4 bases from V and 4 from J, leaving 19 bases between them. This CDR3 is CASGYGLRGVGETQYF. CDR3 nucleotides: TGTGCTAGTGGTTACGGTTTGCGGGGAGTTGGAGAGACCCAGTACTTC.

This clonotype was counted at least ten times. The chain combines TRBV7-8 with TRBJ2-3; D ambiguous. CDR1 is SGHVS and CDR2 is FQNEAQ in the germline V gene. This CDR3 has 14 residues. Trimming cost V 1 base and J 2 bases, with 7 bases left between them. The CDR3 coding sequence is TGTGCCAGCAGCTTAGACCTATACACAGATACGCAGTATTTT. Translation: CASSLDLYTDTQYF.

This clonotype was counted at least ten times. The chain joins TRBV7-2 to TRBJ2-1, with 7 positions matching TRBD2. This CDR3 contains 17 residues. The V gene end was trimmed by 3 bases and the J gene end by 7 bases; junction bases not matched to a gene: 15. Germline CDR1 and CDR2: SGHTA and FQGNSA. The CDR3 spells CASSFSLVGTGGNEQFF. CDR3 in DNA: TGTGCCAGCAGCTTTTCCCTTGTGGGGACGGGGGGTAATGAGCAGTTCTTC.